This T cell receptor (beta chain) was sequenced for a study of vaccination and CD4 T cells after COVID-19 (dated by TCRdb to 2022 to 2024). In the study overall: Convalescent patients had a positive SARS-CoV-2 result on nasal swab PCR, and of these patients, several had mild disease and one had severe disease. Post-COVID blood samples from convalescent patients were collected a median of roughly 100 days after diagnosis, with a range of roughly 35 to 161 days. A few convalescent patients were sampled both early after vaccination (day 14) and late after vaccination (days 161 to 241). In the convalescent cohort there were six males and four females, among whom were two Hispanic individuals, seven Caucasians, two Asians and one multiracial person. In control cultures, a CEFX viral epitope pool was used as positive control, an HIV-1 Nef peptide pool was used as negative control, or no peptide was added. In about 11 COVID-19 convalescent patients and a few infection-naive healthy vaccine recipients, the spike-specific CD4+ TCR repertoire before mRNA vaccination was compared with the repertoire after mRNA vaccination. Post-vaccine blood samples were taken a median of around 70 days after the second vaccine dose, with a range of roughly 13 to 250 days. Each participant got two doses of either the Pfizer-BioNTech BNT162b2 vaccine (n=8) or the Moderna mRNA-1273 vaccine (n=2). The cultures were stimulated with overlapping spike peptide pools from SARS-CoV-2 and from the common cold coronaviruses HCoV-NL63, HCoV-OC43 and HCoV-229E.

The cysteine opens and the phenylalanine closes a CDR3 of 11 amino acids. Only CDR3 DNA is held: 33 bases, read in frame from base 1. For this chain, trimming is 5 bases at the V end and 9 bases at the J end, and the number of junction bases without a gene match is 4. Reading the germline V gene gives CDR1 MNHNS and CDR2 SASEGT. Study-level results and caveats: In convalescent patients, a median around 90% of post-vaccine SARS-CoV-2-reactive clones were detected only after vaccination, suggesting vaccine-specific priming. The median number of SARS-CoV-2-reactive clonotypes rose from about 23 after infection to roughly 40 after vaccination, but the change was not significant. Relatively few convalescent patients were included in the study, and early timepoints after natural infection were not analyzed. Of the vaccine-specific clones found in convalescent patients, nearly all (304 of 307) were mono-reactive for SARS-CoV-2 spike instead of being cross-reactive with common cold coronaviruses.

Libraries were built with PCR. DNA from cultured CD4+ T cells was subjected to TCR sequencing with the Oncomine TCR Beta short-read assay at the Johns Hopkins FTIC core. The QIAamp micro DNA kit was used to extract genomic DNA from the cultured CD4+ T cells. Oncomine TCR Beta libraries from cultured CD4+ T cells were pooled with unique dual indexes and sequenced on an Illumina iSeq 100. Concerning the study's data processing: Non-productive sequences were removed, and CDR3s that did not start with C, did not end with F or W, or were shorter than 7 amino acids were discarded. Antigen-specific clonotypes were identified with the MANAFEST web application by comparing peptide-stimulated wells with reference and other culture wells. To be called positive, a clone needed an FDR below 0.05, an odds ratio above 5, and a productive frequency above 0.1% in at least two of three replicate wells. A clonotype counted as cross-reactive if it showed significant expansion both in the SARS-CoV-2 spike wells and in at least one common cold coronavirus spike condition. Using R version 3.6.1, CDR3 homology was evaluated through Levenshtein distances (stringdist) along with unrooted phylogenetic trees (ape). The raw public reads went through TCRdb reprocessing: fastp at Q25, MiXCR clone calling, in-frame beta chains kept. Entries that share a CDR3 protein sequence are merged under the most common genes and DNA. The V and J calls were not made by the authors but by TCRdb's processing. Within this sample are around 18,000 distinct CDR3 sequences, with over 50% of them counted one time only. The ten largest clones capture about 20% of the sample.

Comments on this clonotype: Its antigen remains unidentified. No qualities accompany the bases; no much larger clone lies one base away.

The time point label, read with the paper, signifies: late sampling 161 to 241 days after vaccination in a few convalescent patients. This specimen's treatment or condition label, interpreted: 10-day PBMC culture with coronavirus spike peptide pools or control peptides (ViraFEST assay). The ViraFEST assay, used in the study, expanded antigen-specific T cells with peptide pools and then identified the expanded clonotypes through TCR sequencing. Positive SARS-CoV-2 PCR tests in the convalescent patients dated from March to December 2020, before Alpha, Beta and Delta variants emerged in the United States. Each well held approximately 2 million PBMCs cultured in IMDM containing roughly 5% human AB serum and 9 to 10 IU/ml IL-2, with 7.5 to 10 ug/ml peptide pools added. On days 3 and 7, half of the culture medium was replaced with fresh IL-2-containing medium. CD4+ T cells were isolated after approximately ten days of culture through negative selection using the EasySep CD4+ T cell isolation kit. Ficoll-Paque Plus gradient centrifugation was used to isolate PBMCs from whole blood, and the isolated PBMCs were then either used fresh or cryopreserved at -140C. Culture conditions were generally each tested in triplicate wells.

This clonotype was sampled from a human donor who had recovered from COVID-19. The rearranged segments are TRBV6-1 and TRBJ2-7, and 7 bases in between align with TRBD1. The input for sequencing was CD4+ T cells from blood, cultured in vitro, taken about 7 months after SARS-CoV-2 vaccination. The CDR3 region has the sequence CASSLGQVQYF. Read as DNA, the sequence is TGTGCCAGCAGTCTCGGACAGGTGCAGTACTTC.